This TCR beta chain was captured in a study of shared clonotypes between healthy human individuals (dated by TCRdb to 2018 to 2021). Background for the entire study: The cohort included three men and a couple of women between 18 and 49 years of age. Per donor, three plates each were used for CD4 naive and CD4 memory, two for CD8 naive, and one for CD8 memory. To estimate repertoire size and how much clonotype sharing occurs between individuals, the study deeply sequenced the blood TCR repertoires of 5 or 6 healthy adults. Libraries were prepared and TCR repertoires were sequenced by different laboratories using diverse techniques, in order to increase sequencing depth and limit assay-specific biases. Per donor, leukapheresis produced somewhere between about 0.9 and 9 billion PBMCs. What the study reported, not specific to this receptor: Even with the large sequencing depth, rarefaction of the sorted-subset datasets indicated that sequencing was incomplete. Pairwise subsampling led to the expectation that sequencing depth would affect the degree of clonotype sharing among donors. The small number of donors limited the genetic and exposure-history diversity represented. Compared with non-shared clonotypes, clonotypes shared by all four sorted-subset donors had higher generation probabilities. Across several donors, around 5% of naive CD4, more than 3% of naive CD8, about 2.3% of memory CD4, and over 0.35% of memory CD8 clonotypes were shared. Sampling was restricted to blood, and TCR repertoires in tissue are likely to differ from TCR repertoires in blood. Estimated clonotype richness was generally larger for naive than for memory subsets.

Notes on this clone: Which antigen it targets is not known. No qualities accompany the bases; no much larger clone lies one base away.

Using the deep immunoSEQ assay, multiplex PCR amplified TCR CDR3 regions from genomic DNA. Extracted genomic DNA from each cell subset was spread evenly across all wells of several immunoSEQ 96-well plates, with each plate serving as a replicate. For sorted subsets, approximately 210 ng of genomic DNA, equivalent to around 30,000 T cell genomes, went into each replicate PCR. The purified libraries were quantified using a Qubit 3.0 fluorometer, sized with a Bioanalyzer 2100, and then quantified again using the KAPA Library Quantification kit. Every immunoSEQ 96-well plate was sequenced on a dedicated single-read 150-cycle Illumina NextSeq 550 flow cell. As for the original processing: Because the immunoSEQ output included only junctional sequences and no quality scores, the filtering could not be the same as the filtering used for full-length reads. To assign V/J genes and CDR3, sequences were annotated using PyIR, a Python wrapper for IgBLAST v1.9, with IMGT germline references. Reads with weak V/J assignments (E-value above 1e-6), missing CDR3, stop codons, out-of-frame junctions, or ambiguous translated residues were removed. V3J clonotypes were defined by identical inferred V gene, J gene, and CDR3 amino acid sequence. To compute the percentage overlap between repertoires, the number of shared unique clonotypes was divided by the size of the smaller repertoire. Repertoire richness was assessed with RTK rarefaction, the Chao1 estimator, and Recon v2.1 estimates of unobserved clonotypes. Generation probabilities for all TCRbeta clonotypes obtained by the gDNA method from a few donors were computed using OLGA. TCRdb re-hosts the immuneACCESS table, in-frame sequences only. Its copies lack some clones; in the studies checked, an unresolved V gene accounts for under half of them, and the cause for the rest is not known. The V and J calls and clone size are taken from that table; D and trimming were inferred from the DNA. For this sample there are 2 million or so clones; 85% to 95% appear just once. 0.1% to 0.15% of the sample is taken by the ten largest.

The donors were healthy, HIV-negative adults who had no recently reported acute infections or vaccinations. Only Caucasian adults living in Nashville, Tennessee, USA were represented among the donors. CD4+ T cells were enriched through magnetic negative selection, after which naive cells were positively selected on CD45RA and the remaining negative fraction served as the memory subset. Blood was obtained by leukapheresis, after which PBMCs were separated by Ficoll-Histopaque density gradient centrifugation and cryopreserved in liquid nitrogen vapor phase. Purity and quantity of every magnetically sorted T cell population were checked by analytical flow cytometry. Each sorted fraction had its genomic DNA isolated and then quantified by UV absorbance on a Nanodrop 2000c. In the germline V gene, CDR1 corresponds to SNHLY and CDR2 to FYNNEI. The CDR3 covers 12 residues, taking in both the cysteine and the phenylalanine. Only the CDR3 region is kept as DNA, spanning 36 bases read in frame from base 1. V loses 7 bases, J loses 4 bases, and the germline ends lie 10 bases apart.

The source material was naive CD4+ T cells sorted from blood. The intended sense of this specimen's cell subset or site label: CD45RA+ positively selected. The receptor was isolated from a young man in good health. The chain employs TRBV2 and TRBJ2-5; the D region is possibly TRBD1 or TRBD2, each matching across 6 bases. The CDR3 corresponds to CASIGGGETQYF. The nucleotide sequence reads TGTGCCAGCATTGGAGGGGGAGAGACCCAGTACTTC.